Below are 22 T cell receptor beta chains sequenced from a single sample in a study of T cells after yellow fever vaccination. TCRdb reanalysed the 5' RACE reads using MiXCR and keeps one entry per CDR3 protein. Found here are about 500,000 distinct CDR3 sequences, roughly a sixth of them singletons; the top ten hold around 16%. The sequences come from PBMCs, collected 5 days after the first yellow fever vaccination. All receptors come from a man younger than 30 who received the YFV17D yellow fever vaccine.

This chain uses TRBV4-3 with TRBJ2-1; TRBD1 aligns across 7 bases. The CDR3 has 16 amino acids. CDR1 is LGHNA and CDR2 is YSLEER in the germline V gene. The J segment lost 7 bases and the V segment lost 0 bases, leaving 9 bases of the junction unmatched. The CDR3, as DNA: TGCGCCAGCAGCCAAGAACCAGGGGGACCCTGGAATGAGCAGTTCTTC. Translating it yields CASSQEPGGPWNEQFF.

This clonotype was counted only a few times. The CDR3 nucleotides are TGTGCCAGCAGCCACGCGGCGTGGGTTCGCTATGGCTACACCTTC. Its translation: CASSHAAWVRYGYTF. The chain carries TRBV7-9 and TRBJ1-2; the D is unclear. The ends were cut back, 5 bases at V and 4 bases at J, with 17 bases in the middle. CDR3 length: 15 residues. Germline V gene lookup returns CDR1 SEHNR and CDR2 FQNEAQ (reference sequence).

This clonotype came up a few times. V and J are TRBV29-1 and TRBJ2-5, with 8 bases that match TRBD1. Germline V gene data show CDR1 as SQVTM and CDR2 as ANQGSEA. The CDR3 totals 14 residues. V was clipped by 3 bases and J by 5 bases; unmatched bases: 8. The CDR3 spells CSVEKMTGVETQYF. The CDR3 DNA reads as TGCAGCGTTGAGAAGATGACAGGGGTGGAGACCCAGTACTTC.

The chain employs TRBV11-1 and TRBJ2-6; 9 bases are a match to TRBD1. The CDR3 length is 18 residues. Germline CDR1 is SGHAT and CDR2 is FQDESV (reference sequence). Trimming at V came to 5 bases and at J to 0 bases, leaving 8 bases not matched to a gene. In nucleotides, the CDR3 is TGTGCCAGCAGCGACGACAGGGGGGGGCCCTCTGGGGCCAACGTCCTGACTTTC. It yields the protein CASSDDRGGPSGANVLTF.

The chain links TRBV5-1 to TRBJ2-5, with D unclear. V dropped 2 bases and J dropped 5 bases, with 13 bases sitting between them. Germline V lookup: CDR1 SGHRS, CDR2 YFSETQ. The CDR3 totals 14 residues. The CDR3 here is CASSLGPGPETQYF. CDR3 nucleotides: TGCGCCAGCAGCTTAGGACCGGGCCCCGAGACCCAGTACTTC.

The CDR3: CASSQGQQGSPLHF. DNA for the CDR3: TGTGCCAGCAGCCAAGGACAACAGGGGTCACCCCTCCACTTT. This sequence joins TRBV4-2 and TRBJ1-6; TRBD1 matches 7 bases. The J segment lost 10 bases and the V segment lost 1 base, leaving 4 bases of the junction unmatched. This CDR3 is built from 14 residues. Germline V gene lookup returns CDR1 LGHNA and CDR2 YNFKEQ.

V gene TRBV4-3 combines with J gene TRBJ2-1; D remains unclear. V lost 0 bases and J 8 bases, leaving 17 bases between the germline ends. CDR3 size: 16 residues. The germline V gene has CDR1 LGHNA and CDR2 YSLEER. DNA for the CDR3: TGCGCCAGCAGCCAAGATCGTAGGATTAGCCCCCATGAGCAGTTCTTC. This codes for CASSQDRRISPHEQFF.

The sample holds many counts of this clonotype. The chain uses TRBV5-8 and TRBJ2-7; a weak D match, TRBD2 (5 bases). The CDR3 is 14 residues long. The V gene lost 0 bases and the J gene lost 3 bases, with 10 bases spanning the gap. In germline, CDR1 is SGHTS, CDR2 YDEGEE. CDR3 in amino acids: CASSLGGKFYEQYV. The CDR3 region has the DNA TGTGCCAGCAGCTTGGGAGGGAAGTTCTACGAGCAGTACGTC.

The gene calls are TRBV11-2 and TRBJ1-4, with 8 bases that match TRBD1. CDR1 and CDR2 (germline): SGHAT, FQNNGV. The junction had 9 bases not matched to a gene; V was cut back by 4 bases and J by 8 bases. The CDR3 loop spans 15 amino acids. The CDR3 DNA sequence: TGTGCCAGCAGCTCCCGACAGGGGACGGGCGAAAAACTGTTTTTT. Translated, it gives CASSSRQGTGEKLFF.

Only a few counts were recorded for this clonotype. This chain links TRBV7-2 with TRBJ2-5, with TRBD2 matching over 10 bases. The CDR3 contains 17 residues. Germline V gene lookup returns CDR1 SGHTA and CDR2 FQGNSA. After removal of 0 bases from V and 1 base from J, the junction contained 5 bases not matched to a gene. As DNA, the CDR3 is TGTGCCAGCAGCTTAGCCCTAGCGGGGGCCAGCCAAGAGACCCAGTACTTC. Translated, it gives CASSLALAGASQETQYF.

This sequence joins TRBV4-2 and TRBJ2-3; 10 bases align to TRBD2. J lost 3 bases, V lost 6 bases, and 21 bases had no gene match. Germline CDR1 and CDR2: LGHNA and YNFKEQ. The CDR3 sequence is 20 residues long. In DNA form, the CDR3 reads TGTGCCAGCAGTATGTCCGGGACTAGCGAGCGAAACTCCCGGACAGATACGCAGTATTTT. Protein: CASSMSGTSERNSRTDTQYF.

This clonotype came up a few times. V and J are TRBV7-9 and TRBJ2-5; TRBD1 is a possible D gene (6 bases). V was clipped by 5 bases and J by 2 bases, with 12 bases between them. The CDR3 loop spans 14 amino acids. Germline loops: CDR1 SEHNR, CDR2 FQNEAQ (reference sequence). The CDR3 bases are TGTGCCAGCAGCAGGGACATACTACAAGAGACCCAGTACTTC. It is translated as CASSRDILQETQYF.

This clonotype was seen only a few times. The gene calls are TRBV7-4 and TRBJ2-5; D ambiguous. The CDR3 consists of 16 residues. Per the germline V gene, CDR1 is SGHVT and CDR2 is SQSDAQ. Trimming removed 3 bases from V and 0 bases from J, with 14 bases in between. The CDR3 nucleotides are TGTGCCAGCAGCTTGGGCTGGGGTTCGTACCAAGAGACCCAGTACTTC. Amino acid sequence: CASSLGWGSYQETQYF.

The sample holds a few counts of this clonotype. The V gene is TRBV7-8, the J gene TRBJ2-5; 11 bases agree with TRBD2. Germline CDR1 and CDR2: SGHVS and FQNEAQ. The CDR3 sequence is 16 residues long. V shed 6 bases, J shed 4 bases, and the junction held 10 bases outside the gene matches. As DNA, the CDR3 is TGTGCCAGCAGTTTTAGCGGGGGGGCCTTTTTAGAGACCCAGTACTTC. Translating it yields CASSFSGGAFLETQYF.

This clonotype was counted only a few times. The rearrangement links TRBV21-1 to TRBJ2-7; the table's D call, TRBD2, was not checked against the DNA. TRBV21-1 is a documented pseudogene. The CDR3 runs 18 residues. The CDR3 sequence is CAGRNIAGDIPPNYEQYV. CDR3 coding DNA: TGTGCCGGTCGGAACATAGCGGGGGACATCCCGCCTAACTACGAGCAGTACGTC.

The CDR3 nucleotides read TGTGCCAGCAGTGGGGACTCCGAGACCCAGTACTTC. It is translated as CASSGDSETQYF. The genes are TRBV6-6 and TRBJ2-5; tentative D call: TRBD2 (6 bases). This CDR3 has 12 residues. Trimming pared 5 bases from V and 5 bases from J, leaving 9 bases between. The germline gives CDR1 MNHNY, CDR2 SVGAGI (reference sequence).

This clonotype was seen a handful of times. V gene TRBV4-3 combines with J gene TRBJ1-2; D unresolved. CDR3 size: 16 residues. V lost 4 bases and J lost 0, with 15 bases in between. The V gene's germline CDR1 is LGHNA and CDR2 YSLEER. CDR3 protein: CASSPTAGRSNYGYTF. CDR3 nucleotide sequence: TGCGCCAGCAGCCCTACCGCAGGACGCTCTAACTATGGCTACACCTTC.

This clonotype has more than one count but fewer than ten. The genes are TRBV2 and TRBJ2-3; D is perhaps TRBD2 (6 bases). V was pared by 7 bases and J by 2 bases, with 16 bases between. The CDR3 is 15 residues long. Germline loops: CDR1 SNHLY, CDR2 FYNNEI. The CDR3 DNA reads TGTGCCAGCACACTTAGCGGCCTCCTCACAGATACGCAGTATTTT. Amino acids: CASTLSGLLTDTQYF.

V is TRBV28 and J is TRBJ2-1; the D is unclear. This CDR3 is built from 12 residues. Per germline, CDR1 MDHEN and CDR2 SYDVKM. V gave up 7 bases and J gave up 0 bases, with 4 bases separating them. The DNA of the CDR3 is TGTGCCAGCACCGGCTCCTACAATGAGCAGTTCTTC. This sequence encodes CASTGSYNEQFF.

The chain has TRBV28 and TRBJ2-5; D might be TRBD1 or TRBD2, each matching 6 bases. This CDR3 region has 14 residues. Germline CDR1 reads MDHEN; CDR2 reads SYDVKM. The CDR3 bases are TGTGCGGCCCGGGGGCGATTGGTGGCAGAGACCCAGTACTTC. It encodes CAARGRLVAETQYF.

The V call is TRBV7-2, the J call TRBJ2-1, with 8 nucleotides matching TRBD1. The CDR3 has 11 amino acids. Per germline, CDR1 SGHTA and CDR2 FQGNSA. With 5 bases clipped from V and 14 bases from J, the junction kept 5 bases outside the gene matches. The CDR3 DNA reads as TGTGCCAGCAGCATGACAGGGGAGAAGTTCTTC. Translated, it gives CASSMTGEKFF.

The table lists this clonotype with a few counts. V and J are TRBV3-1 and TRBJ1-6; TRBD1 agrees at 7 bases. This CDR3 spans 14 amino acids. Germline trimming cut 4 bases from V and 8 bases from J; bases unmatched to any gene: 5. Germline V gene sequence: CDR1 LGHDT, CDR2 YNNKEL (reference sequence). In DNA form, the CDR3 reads TGTGCCAGCAGCCCAAGGGACAGTCATTCACCCCTCCACTTT. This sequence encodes CASSPRDSHSPLHF.